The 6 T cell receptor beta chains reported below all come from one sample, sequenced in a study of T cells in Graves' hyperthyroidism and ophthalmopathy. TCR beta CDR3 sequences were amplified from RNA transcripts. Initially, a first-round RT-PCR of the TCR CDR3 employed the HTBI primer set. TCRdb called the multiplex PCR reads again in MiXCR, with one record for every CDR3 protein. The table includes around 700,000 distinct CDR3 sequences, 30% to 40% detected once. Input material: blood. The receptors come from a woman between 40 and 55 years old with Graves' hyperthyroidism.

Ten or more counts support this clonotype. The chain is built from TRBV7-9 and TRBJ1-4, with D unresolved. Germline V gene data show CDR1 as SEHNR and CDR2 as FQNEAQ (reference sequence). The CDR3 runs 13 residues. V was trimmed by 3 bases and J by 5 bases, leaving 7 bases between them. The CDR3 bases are TGTGCCAGCAGCTTTCACAGAAATGAAAAACTGTTTTTT. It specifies CASSFHRNEKLFF. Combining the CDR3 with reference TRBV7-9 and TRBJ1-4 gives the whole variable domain DTGVSQNPRHKITKRGQNVTFRCDPISEHNRLYWYRQTLGQGPEFLTYFQNEAQLEKSRLLSDRFSAERPKGSFSTLEIQRTEQGDSAMYLCASSFHRNEKLFFGSGTQLSVL.

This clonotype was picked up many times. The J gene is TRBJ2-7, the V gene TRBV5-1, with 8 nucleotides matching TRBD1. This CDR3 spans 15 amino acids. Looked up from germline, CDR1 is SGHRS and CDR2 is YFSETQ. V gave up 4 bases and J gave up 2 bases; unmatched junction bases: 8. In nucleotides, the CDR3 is TGCGCCAGCAGCCGCGGGACAGGTGTCGCCTACGAGCAGTACTTC. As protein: CASSRGTGVAYEQYF.

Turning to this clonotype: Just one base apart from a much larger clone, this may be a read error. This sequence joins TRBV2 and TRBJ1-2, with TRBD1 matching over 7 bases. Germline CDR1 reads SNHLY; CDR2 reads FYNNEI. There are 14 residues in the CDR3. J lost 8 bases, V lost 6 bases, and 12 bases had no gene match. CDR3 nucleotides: TGTGCCAGCAGGAAAGACAGGGAAACTAAGGGCTACACCTTC. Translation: CASRKDRETKGYTF.

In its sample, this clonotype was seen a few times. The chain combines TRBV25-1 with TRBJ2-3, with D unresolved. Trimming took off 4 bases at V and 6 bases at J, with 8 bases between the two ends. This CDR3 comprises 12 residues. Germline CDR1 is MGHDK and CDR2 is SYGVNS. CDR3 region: CASSASSDTQYF. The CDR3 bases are TGTGCCAGCAGTGCCTCCTCCGATACGCAGTATTTT. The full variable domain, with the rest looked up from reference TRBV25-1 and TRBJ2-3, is EADIYQTPRYLVIGTGKKITLECSQTMGHDKMYWYQQDPGMELHLIHYSYGVNSTEKGDLSSESTVSRIRTEHFPLTLESARPSHTSQYLCASSASSDTQYFGPGTRLTVL.

CDR3 protein: CASSLEMGSQPQHF. DNA for the CDR3: TGTGCCAGCAGCTTAGAAATGGGATCTCAGCCCCAGCATTTT. The chain uses TRBV7-2 and TRBJ1-5; D remains ambiguous. Per germline, CDR1 SGHTA and CDR2 FQGNSA. V lost 1 base and J lost 6, with 10 bases in between. The CDR3 is 14 amino acids.

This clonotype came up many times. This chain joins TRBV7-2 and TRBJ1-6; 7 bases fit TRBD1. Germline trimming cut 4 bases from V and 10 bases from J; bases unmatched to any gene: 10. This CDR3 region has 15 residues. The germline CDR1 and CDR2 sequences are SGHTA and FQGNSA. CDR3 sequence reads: CASSSGYRGQSPLHF. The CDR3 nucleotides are TGTGCCAGCAGCTCAGGTTACAGGGGTCAATCACCCCTCCACTTT.